Each of the 22 T cell receptor beta chains below was sequenced from the same sample in a study of response to subunit inactivated influenza vaccine. One entry per CDR3 protein results from TCRdb running MiXCR on the RT-PCR reads. The sample has under 200,000 distinct CDR3 sequences, approximately 12% seen once; the top ten hold 25% to 30%. The data also belong to a second study, concerning T cells expressing NK-cell markers. That source adds: TCR beta cDNA was generated via 5'RACE template switching incorporating UMIs.

Sequencing was performed on CD8+ T cells sorted from PBMCs, taken about 11 days after vaccination. Receptor source: a man between 50 and 59 years old who received an inactivated influenza vaccine.

This clonotype showed up just a few times. The J gene is TRBJ1-2, the V gene TRBV12-3 or TRBV12-4; D is unclear. The CDR3 runs 13 residues. V was trimmed by 1 base and J by 5 bases, leaving 8 bases between them. Here the CDR3 reads CASSLGGGYGYTF. The DNA for the CDR3 is TGTGCCAGCAGTTTAGGGGGTGGGTATGGCTACACCTTC.

This rearrangement joins TRBV30 to TRBJ1-3, with no clear D. This CDR3 spans 15 amino acids. The V end was cut by 4 bases, the J end by 0 bases, with 13 bases between. CDR1 GTSNPN and CDR2 SVGIG come from the germline V gene (reference sequence). CDR3 amino acids: CAWTHGPPSGNTIYF. DNA for the CDR3: TGTGCCTGGACACACGGGCCTCCCTCTGGAAACACCATATATTTT.

In this sample, this clonotype turned up a few times. The chain is built from TRBV27 and TRBJ2-7; D is ambiguous. The germline V gene encodes CDR1 MNHEY and CDR2 SMNVEV (reference sequence). The CDR3 runs 11 residues. Trimming pared 6 bases from V and 1 base from J, leaving 4 bases between. DNA of the CDR3: TGTGCCAGCAGGAATTCCTACGAGCAGTACTTC. This gives the protein CASRNSYEQYF.

The CDR3 reads CASSQVMYYEQYF. CDR3 nucleotide sequence: TGTGCCAGCAGCCAAGTCATGTACTACGAGCAGTACTTC. The gene calls are TRBV3-1 and TRBJ2-7, with no clear D. Germline-derived CDR1 and CDR2 are LGHDT and YNNKEL (reference sequence). Trimming removed 1 base at V and 3 bases at J, with 7 bases between. This CDR3 is built from 13 residues.

The V and J genes are TRBV6-5 and TRBJ1-6, with D maybe TRBD1 (6 bases). CDR1 is MNHEY and CDR2 is SVGAGI in the germline V gene. The CDR3 covers 12 residues. The V gene lost 6 bases and the J gene lost 12 bases, with 12 bases spanning the gap. This chain's CDR3 is CASSTTGRPLHF. The CDR3 nucleotides are TGTGCCAGCAGCACCACAGGGAGACCCCTCCACTTT.

The table lists this clonotype with a few counts. The chain joins TRBV10-3 to TRBJ2-7; TRBD2 aligns across 8 bases. Germline CDR1 and CDR2: ENHRY and SYGVKD. The CDR3 runs to 12 residues. Germline trimming cut 10 bases from V and 7 bases from J; bases unmatched to any gene: 9. As DNA, the CDR3 is TGTGCCACCTTAGGGACTAGTTGGGAGCAGTACTTC. Translating it yields CATLGTSWEQYF.

This clonotype was observed at least ten times. The J gene is TRBJ2-7, the V gene TRBV5-1; D gene ambiguous. V lost 2 bases and J lost 3, with 15 bases in between. This CDR3 has 15 amino acids. The V gene's germline CDR1 is SGHRS and CDR2 YFSETQ. The CDR3: CASSFEALTDYEQYF. As DNA, the CDR3 is TGCGCCAGCAGCTTCGAAGCCTTGACTGACTACGAGCAGTACTTC.

This clonotype turned up a few times. Written as DNA, the CDR3 is TGTGCCAGCAGCTTAAATTACAGGGTTCCAGATACGCAGTATTTT. This translates into CASSLNYRVPDTQYF. V gene TRBV7-9 combines with J gene TRBJ2-3; the D gene is possibly TRBD1 (6 bases). The CDR3 consists of 15 residues. Germline-derived CDR1 and CDR2 are SEHNR and FQNEAQ (reference sequence). The ends were cut back, 2 bases at V and 4 bases at J, with 13 bases in the middle.

This clonotype showed up just a few times. V gene TRBV4-3 combines with J gene TRBJ1-2, with TRBD1 identical over 7 bases. Germline V gives CDR1 LGHNA, CDR2 YSLEER. This CDR3 is 18 amino acids long. Trimming took 0 bases from V and 8 from J; bases not matched to a gene: 18. The CDR3: CASSQDMMEGARFWGYTF. Here the CDR3 DNA reads TGCGCCAGCAGCCAAGATATGATGGAGGGGGCAAGGTTCTGGGGCTACACCTTC.

In its sample, this clonotype was seen a few times. The chain has TRBV24-1 and TRBJ1-2, with 7 nucleotides matching TRBD1. The CDR3 has 16 residues. From germline, CDR1 is KGHDR and CDR2 SFDVKD. The V gene end was trimmed by 6 bases and the J gene end by 2 bases; junction bases not matched to a gene: 11. The CDR3 sequence is CATSPTGSTPNYGYTF. The CDR3 DNA reads TGTGCCACCAGTCCGACAGGGAGTACCCCGAACTATGGCTACACCTTC.

V is TRBV4-3 and J is TRBJ2-7; no reliable D call. The V end was cut by 5 bases, the J end by 0 bases, with 17 bases between. Germline values: CDR1 LGHNA, CDR2 YSLEER. This CDR3 spans 16 amino acids. The CDR3 here is CASSFSPTGFSYEQYF. The CDR3 DNA reads as TGCGCCAGCAGCTTTAGTCCCACTGGATTCTCCTACGAGCAGTACTTC.

The gene calls are TRBV10-3 and TRBJ2-1, with TRBD2 matching over 7 bases. J gave up 6 bases and V 5 bases, and 10 bases lay outside the gene matches. CDR1 is ENHRY, CDR2 SYGVKD, per germline. The CDR3 contains 15 residues. The CDR3 DNA is TGTGCCATCAGTCAATCCGGGACTACTTCCAATGAGCAGTTCTTC. It translates to CAISQSGTTSNEQFF.

This chain links TRBV24-1 with TRBJ1-2; 7 bases align to TRBD1. This CDR3 has 15 residues. From germline, CDR1 is KGHDR and CDR2 SFDVKD. The V and J ends lost 2 bases and 4 bases, in that order; junction bases with no gene match: 6. In nucleotides, the CDR3 is TGTGCCACCAGTGATTCTCCGGGACAGTCCTATGGCTACACCTTC. Encoded protein: CATSDSPGQSYGYTF.

This clonotype was counted a few times. This chain joins TRBV7-9 and TRBJ2-3; TRBD2 is a possible D gene (7 bases). Per germline, CDR1 SEHNR and CDR2 FQNEAQ (reference sequence). The CDR3 has 15 residues. Deletions cut 11 bases from V and 2 bases from J, with 20 bases between. The CDR3 nucleotides read TGTGCCGTCCGTCGAGGGGGGGGAGTCACAGATACGCAGTATTTT. This encodes CAVRRGGGVTDTQYF.

This sequence joins TRBV11-2 and TRBJ1-2; D call uncertain. Deletions cut 3 bases from V and 0 bases from J, with 17 bases between. The CDR3 contains 17 residues. Germline lookup yields CDR1 SGHAT and CDR2 FQNNGV. Here the CDR3 reads CASSFNTFPDPNYGYTF. The DNA for the CDR3 is TGTGCCAGCAGCTTTAACACATTCCCCGACCCTAACTATGGCTACACCTTC.

The J gene is TRBJ2-7, the V gene TRBV27; D remains ambiguous. This CDR3 is 14 amino acids long. Per germline, CDR1 MNHEY and CDR2 SMNVEV (reference sequence). V was trimmed by 5 bases and J by 3 bases, leaving 14 bases between them. The CDR3 sequence is CASSPLGSHYEQYF. The CDR3 region has the DNA TGTGCCAGCAGTCCCTTGGGTAGTCACTACGAGCAGTACTTC.

This clonotype was counted between two and nine times. The chain links TRBV18 to TRBJ1-5; D is unclear. V was shortened by 4 bases and J by 3 bases, with 4 bases between the two germline ends. This CDR3 spans 12 amino acids. CDR1 is KGHSH and CDR2 is LQKENI in the germline V gene. CDR3 sequence reads: CASSLLNQPQHF. The CDR3 nucleotides read TGTGCCAGCTCACTTCTCAATCAGCCCCAGCATTTT.

This clonotype was counted a few times. The chain couples TRBV9 to TRBJ1-2, with D tentatively TRBD1 (5 bases). This CDR3 contains 15 residues. Germline lookup yields CDR1 SGDLS and CDR2 YYNGEE. The V gene lost 3 bases and the J gene lost 3 bases, with 15 bases spanning the gap. The CDR3 nucleotides are TGTGCCAGCAGCGCCGTCCCCTGGGACGACTATGGCTACACCTTC. As protein: CASSAVPWDDYGYTF.

This clonotype was detected many times. The J gene is TRBJ2-1, the V gene TRBV7-9, with TRBD2 matching 12 bases. The V gene's germline CDR1 is SEHNR and CDR2 FQNEAQ (reference sequence). The J segment lost 0 bases and the V segment lost 2 bases, leaving 2 bases of the junction unmatched. This CDR3 is 17 amino acids long. The CDR3 protein is CASSLPTSGSSYNEQFF. Here the CDR3 DNA reads TGTGCCAGCAGCTTACCGACTAGCGGGAGCTCCTACAATGAGCAGTTCTTC.

This clonotype was observed many times. The chain links TRBV7-7 to TRBJ2-5, with 10 bases that match TRBD1. This CDR3 has 16 residues. CDR1 SSHAT and CDR2 FNYEAQ come from the germline V gene (reference sequence). CDR3 sequence reads: CASLTRDRGSKETQYF. The CDR3 DNA follows: TGTGCTAGCCTAACACGGGACAGGGGCTCGAAAGAGACCCAGTACTTC.

This clonotype appeared a few times. V is TRBV5-5 and J is TRBJ2-3, with TRBD1 matching 7 bases. The CDR3 sequence is 15 residues long. The J segment lost 4 bases and the V segment lost 4 bases, leaving 9 bases of the junction unmatched. CDR1 and CDR2 from the germline V gene are SGHKS and YYEKEE (reference sequence). As DNA, the CDR3 is TGTGCCAGCAGCCCCATTACAGGGGATTCAGATACGCAGTATTTT. The encoded protein is CASSPITGDSDTQYF.

The J gene is TRBJ2-7, the V gene TRBV10-3; 9 bases are shared with TRBD2. From germline, CDR1 is ENHRY and CDR2 SYGVKD. With 2 bases clipped from V and 3 bases from J, the junction kept 2 bases outside the gene matches. CDR3 length equals 14 residues. The CDR3 here is CAISEGLAFYEQYF. CDR3 coding DNA: TGTGCCATCAGTGAGGGACTAGCGTTCTACGAGCAGTACTTC.